This T cell receptor beta chain was captured in a study of T cell clonality in common variable immunodeficiency. Broader study findings: Fewer deletions and N-nucleotide insertions were reportedly seen in common variable immunodeficiency TCR beta sequences.

The CDR3 runs to 15 residues. The germline gives CDR1 KGHSH, CDR2 LQKENI. The J segment lost 8 bases and the V segment lost 3 bases, leaving 8 bases of the junction unmatched. A remark on this clone: The target antigen is unknown. The read falls 3 residues short of the CDR3 end, and the missing part is taken from the germline J gene.

TCRdb's copy holds only in-frame clones and misses some; the assay was immunoSEQ multiplex PCR. Singletons are absent from the sample, which has roughly 32,000 clones. The origin of this receptor is a person aged 18 to 75 in good health. Sample: peripheral blood mononuclear cells. J is TRBJ1-4 and V is TRBV18; 8 positions agree with TRBD1. This chain's CDR3 is CASSPDRDRFEKLFF. CDR3 bases read: TGTGCCAGCTCACCCGACCGGGACAGGTTCGAAAAA.